The following is a TCR beta chain sequence with its context. As yet, its antigen is unknown. The data derive from a study of cytomegalovirus exposure and HLA in healthy donors. Findings and limits, study-wide: Presence/absence analyses supposed approximately even sequencing depth among donors. Highly shared sequence variants in one cluster were likely a sequencing artifact.

Primers included in the PCR were 60 Vbeta and 13 Jbeta primers. The method was immunoSEQ multiplex PCR; TCRdb's version includes in-frame clones alone and lacks a portion of them. The sample has approximately 160,000 clones; 82% are singletons. The germline V gene encodes CDR1 MNHEY and CDR2 SMNVEV (reference sequence). CDR3 length: 16 amino acids. Trimming removed 0 bases at V and 2 bases at J, with 14 bases between. This chain uses TRBV27 with TRBJ2-7; no firm D call. Sequenced material: PBMCs. This receptor was taken from a girl under 18 in good health and CMV-seropositive. CDR3 region: CASSLSLGSRTYEQYF. As DNA, the CDR3 is TGTGCCAGCAGTTTATCGCTAGGATCCCGGACCTACGAGCAGTACTTC.